These T cell receptor beta chains were read from a single sample in a study of cytomegalovirus exposure and HLA in healthy donors. Using immunoSEQ multiplex PCR, the repertoire was profiled, and TCRdb retains in-frame clones only, with some absent. Of some 200,000 clones listed, over 65% are singletons. Sequencing was done on a sample of PBMCs. These receptors all stem from a man younger than 35 in good health and CMV-seronegative. Each CDR3 is given with its conserved first and last residue. Clone size appears in some rows only: once, few, many, or a class for an expanded clone.

>TRBJ2-7|TRBV28|NA
CASSKPTGTITTYEQYF
>TRBJ1-6|TRBV6-1|NA
CASSAGGYGSIGNSPLHF
>TRBJ1-1|TRBV5-4|once
CASSFDRDGTEAFF
>TRBJ1-1|TRBV6-1|few
CASSVVDRGTEAFF
>TRBJ1-2|TRBV28|NA
CASSLRTGVYTF
>NA|TRBV2|NA
CASSQQDYEQYF
>TRBJ2-3|TRBV9|NA
CASSDRLAGGQDTQYF
>TRBJ2-1|TRBV10-3|NA
CATGTLTSYNEQFF
>TRBJ1-1|TRBV6-1|NA
CASSARTGGTEAFF
>TRBJ2-5|TRBV6-5|NA
CAISDFAVSQETQYF
>TRBJ2-7|TRBV10-3|NA
CAISSSGVAYEQYF
>TRBJ1-1|TRBV6-4|once
CASSEVPGGSNTEAFF
>TRBJ2-2|TRBV1|NA
CTSSQRPGGPLNTGELFF
>TRBJ1-5|TRBV10-2|NA
CASSEAAAQGPQHF
>TRBJ1-2|TRBV6-1|NA
CASSLQGEDYGYTF
>TRBJ1-4|TRBV5-8|NA
CASSFSTGSEKLFF
>TRBJ2-7|TRBV5-1|few
CASSRTEPRDEQYF